Listed below are T cell receptor beta chains from one sample, sequenced in a study of blood T cell repertoires in COVID-19. Measured with immunoSEQ multiplex PCR; TCRdb has only the in-frame clones, and not every one. This sample has about 34,000 clones, with nearly 95% found just once. The specimen sequenced was peripheral blood. The receptors were sampled from a human donor in a cohort sampled during active COVID-19. Each CDR3 is given with its conserved first and last residue. Fields, in order: D gene, clone size, V gene, J gene, CDR3 DNA, CDR3 protein. D genes are given only for firm matches. Rows may omit the clone size; those that give it use once, few, many or a size class.

d_gene: NA
abundance: NA
v_gene: TRBV7-9
j_gene: TRBJ2-2
CDR3nt: TGTGCCAGCAGCGCATCGGTACAGGTGGGGACCGGGGAGCTGTTTTTT
CDR3aa: CASSASVQVGTGELFF

d_gene: TRBD2
abundance: NA
v_gene: TRBV4-2
j_gene: TRBJ2-7
CDR3nt: TGTGCCAGCAGCCAAGATGGGACTAGCGGGAGCTCCTACGAGCAGTACTTC
CDR3aa: CASSQDGTSGSSYEQYF

d_gene: TRBD2
abundance: NA
v_gene: TRBV7-8
j_gene: TRBJ2-1
CDR3nt: TGTGCCAGCAGCTTATTGGGTAGCGGGAGCTCCTACAATGAGCAGTTCTTC
CDR3aa: CASSLLGSGSSYNEQFF

d_gene: TRBD2
abundance: NA
v_gene: TRBV2
j_gene: TRBJ2-3
CDR3nt: TGTGCCAGCAGTGAGACTAGCGTTTCTAGCACAGATACGCAGTATTTT
CDR3aa: CASSETSVSSTDTQYF

d_gene: TRBD2
abundance: NA
v_gene: TRBV28
j_gene: TRBJ2-7
CDR3nt: TGTGCCAGCAGTACGGGGGGCTACGAGCAGTACTTC
CDR3aa: CASSTGGYEQYF

d_gene: NA
abundance: few
v_gene: TRBV30
j_gene: TRBJ1-1
CDR3nt: TGTGCCTGGAGTCCAAAGGCAGGGTCTGAAGCTTTCTTT
CDR3aa: CAWSPKAGSEAFF

d_gene: TRBD1
abundance: NA
v_gene: TRBV2
j_gene: TRBJ1-2
CDR3nt: TGTGCCAGCAACCTCCGGACAGGAAGCTATGGCTACACCTTC
CDR3aa: CASNLRTGSYGYTF

d_gene: NA
abundance: NA
v_gene: TRBV3-1/TRBV3-2
j_gene: TRBJ2-1
CDR3nt: TGTGCCAGCAGCCAACTAGGAAGGGAGTATGAGCAGTTCTTC
CDR3aa: CASSQLGREYEQFF

d_gene: TRBD1
abundance: once
v_gene: TRBV3-1/TRBV3-2
j_gene: TRBJ2-4
CDR3nt: TGTGCCAGCAGCCAAGATAGTACAGGGGGCAACATTCAGTACTTC
CDR3aa: CASSQDSTGGNIQYF

d_gene: NA
abundance: NA
v_gene: TRBV19
j_gene: TRBJ1-5
CDR3nt: TGTGCCAGTAGTATCACATGGACAGCTCAGAGCAATCAGCCCCAGCATTTT
CDR3aa: CASSITWTAQSNQPQHF

d_gene: TRBD2
abundance: NA
v_gene: TRBV5-1
j_gene: TRBJ2-1
CDR3nt: TGCGCCAGCAGCTCTCCTTTATTGGCGGGGGGGAGTAATGAGCAGTTCTTC
CDR3aa: CASSSPLLAGGSNEQFF

d_gene: TRBD1
abundance: NA
v_gene: TRBV11-2
j_gene: TRBJ2-1
CDR3nt: TGTGCCAGCAGCTCGATCTCTATACAGGGGAGAGGCGATGAGCAGTTCTTC
CDR3aa: CASSSISIQGRGDEQFF